This passage covers 5 T cell receptor beta chains from one sample sequenced in a study of blood T cell repertoires in COVID-19. Data came from immunoSEQ multiplex PCR; TCRdb stores just in-frame clones and leaves some out. The sample lists fewer than 350,000 clones; around nine tenths were seen once. Sequencing was performed on PBMCs or T cells enriched from blood (not recorded which). The source is a man between 60 and 70 years old who had recovered from COVID-19.

The chain has TRBV3-1 (or the pseudogene TRBV3-2) and TRBJ2-4; TRBD2 matches 12 bases. V shed 2 bases and J 3 bases; nucleotides not matched to a gene: 17. Germline CDR1 is LGHDT and CDR2 is YNNKEL (reference sequence). The CDR3 sequence is 21 residues long. In DNA form, the CDR3 reads TGTGCCAGCAGCCAAAACAACCCCCCTAGCGGGAGGGCCGTGGGCAAAAACATTCAGTACTTC. Translated: CASSQNNPPSGRAVGKNIQYF.

The rearrangement links TRBV6-5 to TRBJ2-1; possibly TRBD2 for D (6 bases). V was shortened by 2 bases and J by 0 bases, with 11 bases between the two germline ends. The CDR3 totals 16 residues. The germline CDR1 and CDR2 sequences are MNHEY and SVGAGI. CDR3 loop: CASSYEAGFSYNEQFF. The CDR3 DNA follows: TGTGCCAGCAGTTACGAGGCGGGATTCTCCTACAATGAGCAGTTCTTC.

This chain connects TRBV5-1 to TRBJ2-5; 8 bases line up with TRBD1. The CDR3 covers 14 residues. Germline V gene data show CDR1 as SGHRS and CDR2 as YFSETQ. J gave up 1 base and V 4 bases, and 3 bases lay outside the gene matches. CDR3 sequence (DNA): TGCGCCAGCAGCATCGGACAGGGCCAAGAGACCCAGTACTTC. Translated: CASSIGQGQETQYF.

The chain carries TRBV11-2 and TRBJ2-1; the match to TRBD2 covers 9 bases. The CDR3 has 15 residues. After removal of 5 bases from V and 4 bases from J, the junction contained 6 bases not matched to a gene. Germline V CDR1 and CDR2: SGHAT, FQNNGV. Here the CDR3 DNA reads TGTGCCAGCAGCGTCTTTAGCGGGGGATACAATGAGCAGTTCTTC. It translates to CASSVFSGGYNEQFF.

The genes are TRBV19 and TRBJ1-4; perhaps TRBD1 as D (5 bases). V shed 5 bases and J shed 3 bases, with 10 bases lying between them. This CDR3 is 14 amino acids long. The germline CDR1 and CDR2 sequences are LNHDA and SQIVND (reference sequence). CDR3 nucleotide sequence: TGTGCCAGTAGTCGGGGGGTTGCTAATGAAAAACTGTTTTTT. This codes for CASSRGVANEKLFF.